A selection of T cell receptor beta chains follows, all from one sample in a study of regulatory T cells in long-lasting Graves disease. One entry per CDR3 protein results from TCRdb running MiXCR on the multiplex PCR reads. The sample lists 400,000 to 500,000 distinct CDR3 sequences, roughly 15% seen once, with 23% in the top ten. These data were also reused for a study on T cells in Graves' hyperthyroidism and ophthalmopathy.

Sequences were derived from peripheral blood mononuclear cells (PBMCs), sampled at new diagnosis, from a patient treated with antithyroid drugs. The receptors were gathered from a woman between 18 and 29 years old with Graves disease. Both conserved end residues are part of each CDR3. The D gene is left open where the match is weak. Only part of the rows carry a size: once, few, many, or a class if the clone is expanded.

CDR3nt: TGTGCCTGGAGCGATACGGGGGCGCGATACAATGAGCAGTTCTTC
CDR3aa: CAWSDTGARYNEQFF
j_gene: TRBJ2-1
abundance: many
v_gene: TRBV30
d_gene: -

CDR3nt: TGCAGTGCTAGAAGAAGGAGCAATCAGCCCCACCATTTT
CDR3aa: CSARRRSNQPHHF
j_gene: TRBJ1-5
abundance: -
v_gene: TRBV20-1
d_gene: -

CDR3nt: TGTGCCAGCAGCTTGGTAGGGCCAGATACGCAGTATTTT
CDR3aa: CASSLVGPDTQYF
j_gene: TRBJ2-3
abundance: many
v_gene: TRBV11-2
d_gene: -

CDR3nt: TGTGCCAGCAGCCCGACAGGGCTAACCTACGAGCAGTACTTC
CDR3aa: CASSPTGLTYEQYF
j_gene: TRBJ2-7
abundance: many
v_gene: TRBV7-3
d_gene: TRBD1

CDR3nt: TGTGCCAGCAGTTCGGGACTAGCGGGAGGGAACAAAGAGGCCCAGTACTTC
CDR3aa: CASSSGLAGGNKEAQYF
j_gene: TRBJ2-5
abundance: many
v_gene: TRBV6-2/TRBV6-3
d_gene: TRBD2

CDR3nt: TGCGCCAGCACCGATACGAGGAAAAGCACAGATACGCAGTATTTT
CDR3aa: CASTDTRKSTDTQYF
j_gene: TRBJ2-3
abundance: -
v_gene: TRBV5-1
d_gene: -

CDR3nt: TGTGCCTGGAGTGTACGGGGGCAGGACCAGCAGTTCTTC
CDR3aa: CAWSVRGQDQQFF
j_gene: TRBJ2-1
abundance: -
v_gene: TRBV30
d_gene: -

CDR3nt: TGTGCCAGCGCCTTGGGGACAGCCGATGAGCAGCTCTTC
CDR3aa: CASALGTADEQLF
j_gene: TRBJ2-1
abundance: few
v_gene: TRBV9
d_gene: TRBD1

CDR3nt: TGTGCCAGCACCACGACTGGAAACACCATATATTTT
CDR3aa: CASTTTGNTIYF
j_gene: TRBJ1-3
abundance: -
v_gene: TRBV6-1
d_gene: -

CDR3nt: TGTGCCAGCAGTCCTGGGTCAGGAGGACGCGAGCAGTACTTC
CDR3aa: CASSPGSGGREQYF
j_gene: TRBJ2-7
abundance: -
v_gene: TRBV6-2/TRBV6-3
d_gene: -

CDR3nt: TGTGCCAGCAGTGAACTCGGCCCGACGAGTTCCTATAGCAATCAGCCCCAGCATTTT
CDR3aa: CASSELGPTSSYSNQPQHF
j_gene: TRBJ1-5
abundance: many
v_gene: TRBV2
d_gene: -

CDR3nt: TGTGCCAGCAGTTTAGTGGGCGGGACCTTAAACTCCTACAATGAGCAGTTCTTC
CDR3aa: CASSLVGGTLNSYNEQFF
j_gene: TRBJ2-1
abundance: many
v_gene: TRBV12-3/TRBV12-4
d_gene: -

CDR3nt: TGTGCCAGCAGGGATAGGCGGAGCGAGCAGTACTTC
CDR3aa: CASRDRRSEQYF
j_gene: TRBJ2-7
abundance: -
v_gene: TRBV11-3
d_gene: -

CDR3nt: TGTGCCAGCAAAACTACAAACTACAATGAGCAGTTCTTC
CDR3aa: CASKTTNYNEQFF
j_gene: TRBJ2-1
abundance: many
v_gene: TRBV7-2
d_gene: -

CDR3nt: TGTGCCAGCAGGAGCGGGATACTTCCCTACAATGAGCAGTTCTTC
CDR3aa: CASRSGILPYNEQFF
j_gene: TRBJ2-1
abundance: -
v_gene: TRBV6-2/TRBV6-3
d_gene: TRBD2

CDR3nt: TGTGCCAGCAGCTTAGAACCGGGTTTGAACACTGAAGCTTTCTTT
CDR3aa: CASSLEPGLNTEAFF
j_gene: TRBJ1-1
abundance: many
v_gene: TRBV11-2
d_gene: -

CDR3nt: TGTGCCAGCAGTGCAAGACTAGCGGGAGAGCCCCAAGAGACCCAGTACTTC
CDR3aa: CASSARLAGEPQETQYF
j_gene: TRBJ2-5
abundance: -
v_gene: TRBV28
d_gene: TRBD2

CDR3nt: TGTGCCGATGGGGCGGGAGGGAGCTCCTACAATGAGCAGTTCTTC
CDR3aa: CADGAGGSSYNEQFF
j_gene: TRBJ2-1
abundance: few
v_gene: TRBV2
d_gene: TRBD2

CDR3nt: TGTGCCAGTAGTATAGAGGCAACTAGCACAGATACGCAGTATTTT
CDR3aa: CASSIEATSTDTQYF
j_gene: TRBJ2-3
abundance: many
v_gene: TRBV19
d_gene: -

CDR3nt: TGTGCCAGTAGTATTTTCGGGGCCACCAATCAGCCCCAGCATTTT
CDR3aa: CASSIFGATNQPQHF
j_gene: TRBJ1-5
abundance: -
v_gene: TRBV19
d_gene: -

CDR3nt: TGTGCCAGCAGCTTAGCGTCGGGATTGGGCCACAATGAGCAGTTCTTC
CDR3aa: CASSLASGLGHNEQFF
j_gene: TRBJ2-1
abundance: -
v_gene: TRBV7-8
d_gene: -

CDR3nt: TGCAGTGCTAGCGGAATACTAGCGGCCGACAATGAGCAGTTCTTC
CDR3aa: CSASGILAADNEQFF
j_gene: TRBJ2-1
abundance: many
v_gene: TRBV20-1
d_gene: TRBD2

CDR3nt: TGTGCCTGGGGACAGGGGTACACCGGGGAGCTGTTTTTT
CDR3aa: CAWGQGYTGELFF
j_gene: TRBJ2-2
abundance: few
v_gene: TRBV30
d_gene: TRBD1

CDR3nt: TGTGCCAGCAGCTTAGAGGTAGCGGGAGGTGGGAATGAGCAGTTCTTC
CDR3aa: CASSLEVAGGGNEQFF
j_gene: TRBJ2-1
abundance: many
v_gene: TRBV11-3
d_gene: TRBD2

CDR3nt: TGCAGCGTTGGGACTAGCGGGAATTACAATGAGCAGTTCTTC
CDR3aa: CSVGTSGNYNEQFF
j_gene: TRBJ2-1
abundance: many
v_gene: TRBV29-1
d_gene: TRBD2

CDR3nt: TGTGCCAGCTCACCACTTACTAGCGGGATCACAGATACGCAGTATTTT
CDR3aa: CASSPLTSGITDTQYF
j_gene: TRBJ2-3
abundance: many
v_gene: TRBV18
d_gene: TRBD2

CDR3nt: TGTGCCAGCAGCGCCGGAACTCTCGGCACCGGGGAGCTGTTTTTT
CDR3aa: CASSAGTLGTGELFF
j_gene: TRBJ2-2
abundance: -
v_gene: TRBV9
d_gene: -